This TCR beta chain was sequenced for a study of T cell responses to AZD1222 COVID-19 vaccine (dated by TCRdb to the early 2020s). Regarding the study in general: AZD1222 recipients with second doses at about 4 weeks or about 12 weeks were pooled, because spike-specific TCR depth and breadth did not differ between schedules. A total of 233 trial participants underwent TCR sequencing, of whom 200 to 220 received two doses of AZD1222 and 26 received two doses of the MenACWY control vaccine. Trial participants were enrolled by age into subgroups of 18-55, 56-69 and 70-plus years, and around 140, 26 and 57 TCR-sequenced participants, respectively, were included in these subgroups. Summary of the overall study and its limitations: Because no day 14 peak-response samples were available, the repertoires could be characterized only after the peak T cell response. The whole spike protein was spanned by vaccine-associated CD4 TCRs, and dominant responses were seen in regions 160-218 and 743-854. Conclusions about previously exposed vaccinees were limited because only 5 or 6 AZD1222 recipients were SARS-CoV-2 seropositive at baseline. Reportedly, almost half of the unique spike-specific TCRs recognized epitopes lying outside the regions that are mutated in the B.1.351 and B.1.1.7 variants. After two AZD1222 doses, spike-specific TCR breadth and depth were significantly higher than at day 0 and than in MenACWY recipients. Most participants were white British and females outnumbered males, and the authors suggested that clonal diversity may have been underestimated. In the small 56-69-year group, the increase in depth fell short of significance, most likely because of low power.

Sample time point, as interpreted from the label and publication: baseline before first vaccination. Vaccinee samples came from UK trials COV001 and COV002, including a single-blind randomized controlled phase 2/3 trial of AZD1222 (ChAdOx1 nCoV-19) in healthy adults. For TCRbeta chain sequencing, PBMC samples were collected from trial participants at day 0 and at day 28 after the second dose. The CDR3 regions of human TCRbeta chains were analyzed by immunosequencing. Per the original workflow: Repertoire TCRs were matched against a reference library of SARS-CoV-2-specific TCRs generated with the MIRA antigen-specificity platform. Breadth was defined as the fraction of unique TCRs that were SARS-CoV-2-associated, and depth was defined as the fraction of total T cells that were SARS-CoV-2-associated. Using the MIRA data, each spike-specific TCR was mapped to the spike region that the TCR reacts to and placed in a CD4 or CD8 class. Log10-transformed breadth and depth values were compared by one-way ANOVA with Sidak's multiple comparisons tests. This is the immuneACCESS table as TCRdb keeps it, with only in-frame sequences that have V and J called. A part of the clones is gone; compared with another copy, unresolved V genes explain less than half, and the rest is unexplained. D and trimming come from the DNA, and the V and J calls and clone size come from that table. In all, the sample holds around 120,000 clones, and over 75% of those were seen once. Approximately 1.1% of the sample rests with the top ten.

V lost 4 bases and J lost 2 bases; the stretch between them is 9 bases long. From the germline V gene (reference sequence), CDR1 is LGHDT and CDR2 is YNNKEL. From the cysteine up to the phenylalanine, the CDR3 has a length of 15 residues. Only the CDR3 portion is preserved as DNA: 45 bases, with reading frame beginning at the first base. This clone was observed a few times. Its antigen has not been determined. Base qualities are missing; no much larger clone stands one base away. This clonotype was obtained from an adult in good health. The sequencing here drew on peripheral blood, taken on day 0 of AZD1222 vaccination. The chain is made from TRBV3-1 (or the pseudogene TRBV3-2) and TRBJ1-6, and possibly TRBD1, on 5 matching bases. The sequence in DNA is TGTGCCAGCAGCCTGGGACCGGCCTATAATTCACCCCTCCACTTT. It specifies CASSLGPAYNSPLHF.